This TCR beta chain was sequenced for a study of post-analysis software for immune sequencing data. About the study: Several disease courses (relapsing-remitting, secondary progressive and progressive-relapsing) of multiple sclerosis were included. Study-level findings and limits: The F measure placed samples prepared in the same batch into strongly shared clusters. Controls' normalized Chao1 diversity significantly exceeded that of multiple sclerosis patients. A handful of TRBV segments were significantly more frequent in patients than in controls. TRBV5-6, TRBV5-1 and TRBV20-1 were among these segments.

The TCR beta cDNA libraries contained unique molecular identifiers. T cells numbering roughly 1 to 10 million yielded 450,000 to 500,000 cDNA molecules. TCRdb reprocessed the PCR reads with MiXCR, giving one entry per CDR3 protein. Among 650,000 to 900,000 distinct CDR3 sequences, just over 45% were seen once, and the ten largest hold roughly 4.9%. V gave up 8 bases and J gave up 1 base, with 11 bases separating them. This CDR3 region has 13 residues. The V gene's germline CDR1 is MNHNY and CDR2 SVGAGI (reference sequence). Remarks on this clonotype: Its antigen is still unknown.

This chain connects TRBV6-6 to TRBJ1-1, with D maybe TRBD1 (6 bases). The source material was blood. The TCR was taken from a girl between 5 and 17 years old with multiple sclerosis. CDR3 protein: CASQGLGNTEAFF. The CDR3, as DNA: TGTGCCAGCCAGGGGTTGGGGAACACTGAAGCTTTCTTT.